The 27 T cell receptor beta chains below come from one sample, sequenced in a study of blood T cell repertoires in COVID-19. Clones were read by immunoSEQ multiplex PCR, and TCRdb kept only the in-frame ones, dropping some. The sample contains about 180,000 clones, roughly 85% of which appear only once. What was sequenced was PBMCs or T cells enriched from blood (not recorded which). Receptor source: a man in his fifties or sixties who had recovered from COVID-19.

This chain connects TRBV6-6 to TRBJ2-2; 9 positions agree with TRBD2. Germline assignment: CDR1 MNHNY and CDR2 SVGAGI (reference sequence). The length of the CDR3 is 16 residues. The trim removed 6 bases at V and 3 bases at J, leaving 8 bases unmatched. CDR3 nucleotide sequence: TGTGCCAGCAGCCGTCGGGCTAGCGGGGACACCGGGGAGCTGTTTTTT. Translating gives CASSRRASGDTGELFF.

This clone showed up just a few times. The chain uses TRBV28 and TRBJ2-7, with 13 nucleotides matching TRBD2. CDR1 and CDR2 (germline): MDHEN, SYDVKM. V shed 2 bases, J shed 2 bases, and the junction held 3 bases outside the gene matches. The CDR3 extends over 16 amino acids. The CDR3 nucleotides are TGTGCCAGCAGTTTAACGGGACTAGCGGGGACCTACGAGCAGTACTTC. Translated: CASSLTGLAGTYEQYF.

This CDR3 is CASSFERTASTDTQYF. The CDR3 DNA follows: TGTGCCAGCAGCTTCGAACGGACAGCTAGCACAGATACGCAGTATTTT. J is TRBJ2-3 and V is TRBV5-6; tentative D call: TRBD1 (6 bases). Trimming left V 2 bases short and J 0 bases short, with 13 bases between. The CDR3 is 16 residues long. Looked up from germline, CDR1 is SGHDT and CDR2 is YYEEEE.

The rearrangement uses TRBV11-2 and TRBJ1-1; tentatively, D is TRBD1 (6 bases). The CDR3 extends over 12 amino acids. V was shortened by 1 base and J by 8 bases, with 8 bases between the two germline ends. Germline CDR1 SGHAT, CDR2 FQNNGV. For the CDR3, the DNA is TGTGCCAGCAGCTTAGTTGGGACAGAAGCTTTCTTT. Amino acids: CASSLVGTEAFF.

The chain combines TRBV30 with TRBJ1-2; D call uncertain. Germline CDR1 reads GTSNPN; CDR2 reads SVGIG (reference sequence). Trimming removed 0 bases at V and 0 bases at J, with 8 bases between. CDR3 size: 14 residues. CDR3 sequence (DNA): TGTGCCTGGAGTGTTGGAGGAGCTAACTATGGCTACACCTTC. Translation gives CAWSVGGANYGYTF.

The rearrangement uses TRBV5-8 and TRBJ2-7, with TRBD2 matching 7 bases. Germline values: CDR1 SGHTS, CDR2 YDEGEE. The V gene end was trimmed by 0 bases and the J gene end by 2 bases; junction bases not matched to a gene: 8. The CDR3 extends over 16 amino acids. The CDR3 sequence is CASSLGLGEGPYEQYF. The CDR3 region has the DNA TGTGCCAGCAGCTTGGGATTGGGGGAGGGACCCTACGAGCAGTACTTC.

J is TRBJ2-1 and V is TRBV6-1, with a weak D call TRBD2 (5 bases). Germline-derived CDR1 and CDR2 are MNHNS and SASEGT. The length of the CDR3 is 16 residues. Trimming pared 2 bases from V and 2 bases from J, leaving 13 bases between. This CDR3 reads CASSEYEEVAYNEQFF. In DNA form, the CDR3 reads TGTGCCAGCAGTGAATACGAGGAGGTTGCCTACAATGAGCAGTTCTTC.

The gene calls are TRBV5-1 and TRBJ2-7; 7 bases map to TRBD1. V was clipped by 3 bases and J by 5 bases; unmatched bases: 5. CDR3 length: 13 residues. Germline V gene data show CDR1 as SGHRS and CDR2 as YFSETQ. CDR3 sequence (DNA): TGCGCCAGCAGCTCAGGACAGGTCCACGAGCAGTACTTC. Protein sequence: CASSSGQVHEQYF.

CDR3 nucleotides: TGTGCCACCACGGGTTTCGGGAGGGTTAACACCGGGGAGCTGTTTTTT. The encoded protein is CATTGFGRVNTGELFF. The chain uses TRBV19 and TRBJ2-2; 8 bases align to TRBD2. The V gene end was trimmed by 10 bases and the J gene end by 2 bases; junction bases not matched to a gene: 12. This CDR3 comprises 16 residues. Looked up from germline, CDR1 is LNHDA and CDR2 is SQIVND (reference sequence).

The chain combines TRBV6-5 with TRBJ2-2, with D possibly being TRBD2 (6 bases). Trimming left V 4 bases short and J 1 base short, with 13 bases between. This CDR3 spans 16 amino acids. Germline V gene data show CDR1 as MNHEY and CDR2 as SVGAGI. In DNA, the CDR3 is TGTGCCAGCAGTTGGGCGAAGCGGGTGAACACCGGGGAGCTGTTTTTT. Protein product: CASSWAKRVNTGELFF.

This clone has more than one count but fewer than ten. The rearrangement links TRBV11-2 to TRBJ1-5, with a weak D call TRBD1 (5 bases). Deletions cut 6 bases from V and 8 bases from J, with 17 bases between. The CDR3 covers 14 residues. In germline, CDR1 is SGHAT, CDR2 FQNNGV. The CDR3 here is CASSLGQGREPQHF. The CDR3 bases are TGTGCCAGCAGTTTGGGGCAGGGAAGGGAGCCCCAGCATTTT. Together with reference TRBV11-2 and TRBJ1-5, the CDR3 gives the full variable domain: EAGVAQSPRYKIIEKRQSVAFWCNPISGHATLYWYQQILGQGPKLLIQFQNNGVVDDSQLPKDRFSAERLKGVDSTLKIQPAKLEDSAVYLCASSLGQGREPQHFGDGTRLSIL.

The chain has TRBV6-5 and TRBJ2-1; D might be TRBD1 (6 bases). The V gene lost 9 bases and the J gene lost 4 bases, with 16 bases spanning the gap. Germline lookup yields CDR1 MNHEY and CDR2 SVGAGI. The CDR3 length is 14 residues. As DNA, the CDR3 is TGTGCCAGTAAGAGGGACACAAGTTACAATGAGCAGTTCTTC. Encoded protein: CASKRDTSYNEQFF.

The CDR3 sequence is CASSPEAPRTGELFF. CDR3 bases: TGTGCCAGCTCACCTGAGGCCCCGAGAACCGGGGAGCTGTTTTTT. This sequence joins TRBV18 and TRBJ2-2; the D is unclear. Trimming removed 3 bases from V and 5 bases from J, with 13 bases in between. The CDR3 has 15 residues. CDR1 and CDR2 (germline): KGHSH, LQKENI.

This clone was seen a few times. The CDR3 loop reads CASSPWVQGLPGTF. CDR3 nucleotides: TGTGCCAGCAGCCCGTGGGTGCAGGGGCTCCCGGGTACCTTC. The chain has TRBV7-9 and TRBJ1-2; possible D gene TRBD1, 6 bases. Deletions cut 5 bases from V and 14 bases from J, with 24 bases between. CDR1 is SEHNR and CDR2 is FQNEAQ in the germline V gene (reference sequence). CDR3 size: 14 residues.

This clone has more than one count but fewer than ten. V is TRBV7-6 and J is TRBJ1-3; D not certain. CDR1 is SGHVS and CDR2 is FNYEAQ in the germline V gene. CDR3 size: 17 residues. V was trimmed by 1 base and J by 4 bases, leaving 17 bases between them. The CDR3 nucleotides read TGTGCCAGCAGCTTAGGTGCCCGACACTCTTTGGGAAACACCATATATTTT. The encoded protein is CASSLGARHSLGNTIYF. The full variable domain, its missing parts supplied by reference TRBV7-6 and TRBJ1-3, is GAGVSQSPRYKVTKRGQDVALRCDPISGHVSLYWYRQALGQGPEFLTYFNYEAQQDKSGLPNDRFSAERPEGSISTLTIQRTEQRDSAMYRCASSLGARHSLGNTIYFGEGSWLTVV.

The chain has TRBV27 and TRBJ2-7, with 8 bases aligning to TRBD1. This CDR3 region has 14 residues. Germline CDR1 is MNHEY and CDR2 is SMNVEV (reference sequence). After removal of 6 bases from V and 0 bases from J, the junction contained 4 bases not matched to a gene. As DNA, the CDR3 is TGTGCCAGCAGATGGACAGGGAACTCCTACGAGCAGTACTTC. This encodes CASRWTGNSYEQYF.

This clone has only a few counts. The rearrangement joins TRBV28 to TRBJ1-2; the match to TRBD1 covers 9 bases. CDR3 length equals 15 residues. The germline gives CDR1 MDHEN, CDR2 SYDVKM. V dropped 4 bases and J dropped 5; count of bases not matched to a gene: 8. The CDR3 DNA sequence: TGTGCCAGCAGTTCGTTCACAGGGGGCCTATATGGCTACACCTTC. This sequence encodes CASSSFTGGLYGYTF.

V usage is TRBV13 and J usage is TRBJ1-4; maybe TRBD1 (5 bases). Trimming removed 5 bases from V and 5 bases from J, with 15 bases in between. CDR1 PRHDT and CDR2 FYEKMQ come from the germline V gene (reference sequence). The CDR3 runs 15 residues. CDR3 nucleotides: TGTGCCAGCAGCGAATACGGGGGTAGAAATGAAAAACTGTTTTTT. It specifies CASSEYGGRNEKLFF.

This clone was picked up one time. The V and J genes are TRBV4-2 and TRBJ2-4; TRBD2 matches at 8 bases. Trimming removed 0 bases from V and 0 bases from J; junction bases left unmatched: 10. The CDR3 length is 19 residues. The germline CDR1 and CDR2 sequences are LGHNA and YNFKEQ. The CDR3 loop reads CASSQDYGGADLAKNIQYF. The CDR3 region has the DNA TGTGCCAGCAGCCAAGACTACGGGGGGGCCGATTTAGCCAAAAACATTCAGTACTTC.

This CDR3 reads CASSLREGGDNSPLHF. CDR3 in DNA: TGTGCCAGCAGTTTGCGGGAAGGGGGGGATAATTCACCCCTCCACTTT. The genes are TRBV6-5 and TRBJ1-6; a weak D match, TRBD1 (6 bases). The CDR3 runs to 16 residues. Germline V CDR1 and CDR2: MNHEY, SVGAGI. The V end lost 4 bases, the J end lost 5 bases, and 15 bases lay between the germline ends.

The chain couples TRBV10-3 to TRBJ1-5, with 9 bases aligning to TRBD1. This CDR3 has 15 residues. Per the germline V gene, CDR1 is ENHRY and CDR2 is SYGVKD. Losses at the gene ends were 8 bases for V and 6 bases for J; bases not matched to a gene: 11. The CDR3 loop is CAIGGVQGAIQPQHF. CDR3 DNA sequence: TGTGCCATCGGAGGGGTACAGGGGGCGATTCAGCCCCAGCATTTT.

The gene calls are TRBV6-5 and TRBJ1-5; D not resolved. Trimming stripped 6 bases from V and 1 base from J, with 10 bases between. Germline V gene lookup returns CDR1 MNHEY and CDR2 SVGAGI. The CDR3 runs 14 residues. The CDR3 DNA is TGTGCCAGCAGGCTGACTTCAAGCAATCAGCCCCAGCATTTT. It codes for CASRLTSSNQPQHF.

The gene calls are TRBV18 and TRBJ2-7, with 7 positions matching TRBD1. This CDR3 is built from 13 residues. Germline V gene data show CDR1 as KGHSH and CDR2 as LQKENI. V gave up 6 bases and J gave up 2 bases; unmatched junction bases: 4. CDR3 sequence reads: CASSPDRAYEQYF. The CDR3 DNA follows: TGTGCCAGCTCCCCTGACAGGGCCTACGAGCAGTACTTC. Based on the CDR3 plus reference TRBV18 and TRBJ2-7, the full variable domain is NAGVMQNPRHLVRRRGQEARLRCSPMKGHSHVYWYRQLPEEGLKFMVYLQKENIIDESGMPKERFSAEFPKEGPSILRIQQVVRGDSAAYFCASSPDRAYEQYFGPGTRLTVT.

V is TRBV9 and J is TRBJ2-7, with TRBD2 matching 7 bases. The J segment lost 0 bases and the V segment lost 4 bases, leaving 10 bases of the junction unmatched. CDR1 and CDR2 from the germline V gene are SGDLS and YYNGEE. The CDR3 consists of 16 residues. The CDR3 loop reads CASSPPGGLSSYEQYF. DNA of the CDR3: TGTGCCAGCAGCCCCCCGGGGGGACTAAGCTCCTACGAGCAGTACTTC.

V and J are TRBV7-9 and TRBJ2-5, with a possible D match to TRBD2 (5 bases). The CDR3 is 16 residues long. Trimming removed 5 bases at V and 5 bases at J, with 21 bases between. Germline loops: CDR1 SEHNR, CDR2 FQNEAQ (reference sequence). The CDR3 is CASSAPGYALRETQYF. The CDR3 DNA follows: TGTGCCAGCAGCGCCCCGGGATATGCATTAAGGGAGACCCAGTACTTC.

The V and J genes are TRBV7-9 and TRBJ1-4; D not resolved. Trimming stripped 5 bases from V and 4 bases from J, with 17 bases between. The length of the CDR3 is 16 residues. Per germline, CDR1 SEHNR and CDR2 FQNEAQ (reference sequence). Here the CDR3 DNA reads TGTGCCAGCAGCAAGCCGCCGGGAAGTAGTAATGAAAAACTGTTTTTT. Translating gives CASSKPPGSSNEKLFF. The variable domain in full, with the rest retrieved from reference TRBV7-9 and TRBJ1-4, is DTGVSQNPRHKITKRGQNVTFRCDPISEHNRLYWYRQTLGQGPEFLTYFQNEAQLEKSRLLSDRFSAERPKGSFSTLEIQRTEQGDSAMYLCASSKPPGSSNEKLFFGSGTQLSVL.

The rearrangement links TRBV29-1 to TRBJ1-1; D gene uncertain. The germline CDR1 and CDR2 sequences are SQVTM and ANQGSEA. Trimming cost V 5 bases and J 2 bases, with 3 bases left between them. The CDR3 loop spans 10 amino acids. The CDR3 region has the DNA TGCAGCGTTATAAACACTGAAGCTTTCTTT. This translates into CSVINTEAFF. The whole variable domain, filled in from reference TRBV29-1 and TRBJ1-1, reads SAVISQKPSRDICQRGTSLTIQCQVDSQVTMMFWYRQQPGQSLTLIATANQGSEATYESGFVIDKFPISRPNLTFSTLTVSNMSPEDSSIYLCSVINTEAFFGQGTRLTVV.